The T cell receptor beta chain under discussion was sequenced for a study of blood T cell repertoires in COVID-19. Study-wide context: Acute and convalescent COVID-19 samples came from the United States, Italy and Spain. Sample material is recorded as cDNA or gDNA derived from T cells, B-cell-depleted T cells, or PBMCs.

The trim removed 11 bases at V and 6 bases at J, leaving 15 bases unmatched. The CDR3 loop spans 15 amino acids. Germline values: CDR1 SEHNR, CDR2 FQNEAQ (reference sequence). Authors' methods: Scientists estimated how many nucleated cells there were by amplifying reference gene primers. Produced via immunoSEQ multiplex PCR; TCRdb's table is partial and in-frame only. V, J and clone size derive from that table, while D and trimming were established from the DNA sequence. The sample has about 300,000 clones; 86% are singletons. The origin of this receptor is a woman between 50 and 59 years old with acute or convalescent COVID-19. The rearrangement links TRBV7-9 to TRBJ2-2, with TRBD1 matching 7 bases. Sequenced: peripheral blood. CDR3 protein: CAPASQGSRPGELFF. In DNA form, the CDR3 reads TGTGCCCCAGCTTCACAGGGGAGCCGACCCGGGGAGCTGTTTTTT.